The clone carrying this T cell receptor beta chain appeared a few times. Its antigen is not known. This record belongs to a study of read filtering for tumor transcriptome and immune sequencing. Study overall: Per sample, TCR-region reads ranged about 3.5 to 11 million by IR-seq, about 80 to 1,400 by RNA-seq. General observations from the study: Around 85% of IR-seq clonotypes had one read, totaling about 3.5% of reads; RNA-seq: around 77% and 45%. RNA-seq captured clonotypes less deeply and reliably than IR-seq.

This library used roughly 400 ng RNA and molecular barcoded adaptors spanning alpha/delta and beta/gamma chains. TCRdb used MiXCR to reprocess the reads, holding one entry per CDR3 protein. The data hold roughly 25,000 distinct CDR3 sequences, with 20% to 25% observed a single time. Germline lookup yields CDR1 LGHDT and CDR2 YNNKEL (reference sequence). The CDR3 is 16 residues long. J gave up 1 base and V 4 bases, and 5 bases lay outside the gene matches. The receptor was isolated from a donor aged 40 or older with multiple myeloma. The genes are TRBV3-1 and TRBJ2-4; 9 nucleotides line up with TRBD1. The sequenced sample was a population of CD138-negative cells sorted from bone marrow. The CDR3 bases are TGTGCCAGCAGCCCAGAGGGACAGGGTGCCAAAAACATTCAGTACTTC. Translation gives CASSPEGQGAKNIQYF.